This T cell receptor (beta chain) was identified during a study of shared clonotypes between healthy human individuals. The study's findings and limits: Sampling involved blood alone; tissue repertoires likely differ.

Deletions cut 10 bases from V and 3 bases from J, with 12 bases between. This CDR3 spans 13 amino acids. Germline V gene data show CDR1 as SGHVS and CDR2 as FNYEAQ. Each cell subset's genomic DNA was divided evenly among several immunoSEQ plates. Only in-frame clones appear in the TCRdb table, and some are missing; sequencing was by immunoSEQ multiplex PCR. The sample includes 2 million to 2.5 million clones, about 90% of them seen just once. This clone has a handful of counts. The target antigen is unknown. Material: naive CD4+ T cells from PBMCs. The subset is: CD45RA+ positively selected. The genes are TRBV7-6 and TRBJ2-2; a possible D gene is TRBD2 (6 bases). This sequence originates from a man younger than 35 in good health. Some clones in this sample may be carry-over from other donors' samples. The CDR3 here is CATGEVDTGELFF. The CDR3 DNA follows: TGTGCCACCGGGGAGGTGGACACCGGGGAGCTGTTTTTT.